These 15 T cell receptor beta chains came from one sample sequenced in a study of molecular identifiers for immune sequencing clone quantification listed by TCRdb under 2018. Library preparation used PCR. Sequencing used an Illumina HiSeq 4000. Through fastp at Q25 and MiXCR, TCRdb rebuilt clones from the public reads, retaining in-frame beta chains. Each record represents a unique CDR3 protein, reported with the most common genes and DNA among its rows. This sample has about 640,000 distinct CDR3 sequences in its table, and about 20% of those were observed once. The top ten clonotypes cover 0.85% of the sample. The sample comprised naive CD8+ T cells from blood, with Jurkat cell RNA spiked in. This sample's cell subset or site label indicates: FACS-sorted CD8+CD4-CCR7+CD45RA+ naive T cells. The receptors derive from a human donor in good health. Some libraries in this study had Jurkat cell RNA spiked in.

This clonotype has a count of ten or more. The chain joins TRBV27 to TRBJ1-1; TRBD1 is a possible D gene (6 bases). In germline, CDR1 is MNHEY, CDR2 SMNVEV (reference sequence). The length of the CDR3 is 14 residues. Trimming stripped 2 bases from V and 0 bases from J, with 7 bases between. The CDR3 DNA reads TGTGCCAGCAGTTTACAGGGGATGAACACTGAAGCTTTCTTT. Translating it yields CASSLQGMNTEAFF.

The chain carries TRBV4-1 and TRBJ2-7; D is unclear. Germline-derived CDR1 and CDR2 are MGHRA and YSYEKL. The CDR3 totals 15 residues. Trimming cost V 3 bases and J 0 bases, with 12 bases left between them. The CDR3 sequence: CASSQGGLSSYEQYF. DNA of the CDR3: TGCGCCAGCAGCCAGGGCGGTCTTAGCTCCTACGAGCAGTACTTC.

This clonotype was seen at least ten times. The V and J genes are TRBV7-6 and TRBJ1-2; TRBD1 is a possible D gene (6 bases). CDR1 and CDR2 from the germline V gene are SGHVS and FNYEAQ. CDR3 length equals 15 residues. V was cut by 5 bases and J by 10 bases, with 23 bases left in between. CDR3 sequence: CASSLAGGGRLDYTF. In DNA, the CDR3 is TGTGCCAGCAGCCTCGCGGGCGGGGGGCGACTTGACTACACCTTC.

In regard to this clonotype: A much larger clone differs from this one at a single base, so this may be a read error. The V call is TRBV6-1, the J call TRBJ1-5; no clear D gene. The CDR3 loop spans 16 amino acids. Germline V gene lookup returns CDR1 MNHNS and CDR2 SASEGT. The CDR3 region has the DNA TGTGCCAGCAGTGGGCCTCGCGGCGGGCTCAATCGGCCCCAGCATTTT. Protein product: CASSGPRGGLNRPQHF.

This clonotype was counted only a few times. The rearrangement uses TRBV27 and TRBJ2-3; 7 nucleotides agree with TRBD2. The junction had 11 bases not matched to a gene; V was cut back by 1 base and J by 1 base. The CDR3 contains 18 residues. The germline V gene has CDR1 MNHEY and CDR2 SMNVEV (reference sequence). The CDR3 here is CASSLYRPSGTGTDTQYF. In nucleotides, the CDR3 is TGTGCCAGCAGTTTATATCGTCCTAGCGGTACAGGCACAGATACGCAGTATTTT.

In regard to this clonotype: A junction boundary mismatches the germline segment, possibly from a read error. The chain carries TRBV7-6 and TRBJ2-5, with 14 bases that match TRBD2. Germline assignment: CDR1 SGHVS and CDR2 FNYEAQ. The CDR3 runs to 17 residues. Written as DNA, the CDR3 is TGTGCCAGCAGCTACACCCGACTAGCGGGAGGGCCTGAGACCCGGTACTTC. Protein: CASSYTRLAGGPETRYF.

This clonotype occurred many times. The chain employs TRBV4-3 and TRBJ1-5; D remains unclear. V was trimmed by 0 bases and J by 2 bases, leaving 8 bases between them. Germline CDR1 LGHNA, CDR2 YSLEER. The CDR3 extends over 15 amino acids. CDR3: CASSQDYGGNQPQHF. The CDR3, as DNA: TGCGCCAGCAGCCAAGATTATGGAGGCAATCAGCCCCAGCATTTT.

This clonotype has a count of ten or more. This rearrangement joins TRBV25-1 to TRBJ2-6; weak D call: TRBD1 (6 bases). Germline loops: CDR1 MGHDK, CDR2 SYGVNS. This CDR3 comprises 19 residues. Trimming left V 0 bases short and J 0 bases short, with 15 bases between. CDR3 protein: CASSEYRAGAVSGANVLTF. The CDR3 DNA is TGTGCCAGCAGTGAATACCGGGCAGGGGCAGTCTCTGGGGCCAACGTCCTGACTTTC.

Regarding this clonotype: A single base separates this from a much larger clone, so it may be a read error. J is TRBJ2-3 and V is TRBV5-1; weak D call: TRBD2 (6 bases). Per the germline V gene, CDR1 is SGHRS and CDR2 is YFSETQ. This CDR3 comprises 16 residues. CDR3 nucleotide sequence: TGCGCCAGCCATTACAACTCCGTGGGAGGAGGAGATACGCGGTATTTT. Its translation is CASHYNSVGGGDTRYF.

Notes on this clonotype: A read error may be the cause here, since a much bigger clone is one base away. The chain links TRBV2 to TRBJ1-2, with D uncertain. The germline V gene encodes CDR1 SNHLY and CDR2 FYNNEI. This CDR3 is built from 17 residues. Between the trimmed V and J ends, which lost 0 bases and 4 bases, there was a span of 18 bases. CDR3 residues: CASSEAPILVAVYGYTF. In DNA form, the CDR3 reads TGTGCCAGCAGTGAAGCGCCAATCCTCGTGGCAGTCTATGGCTACACCTTC.

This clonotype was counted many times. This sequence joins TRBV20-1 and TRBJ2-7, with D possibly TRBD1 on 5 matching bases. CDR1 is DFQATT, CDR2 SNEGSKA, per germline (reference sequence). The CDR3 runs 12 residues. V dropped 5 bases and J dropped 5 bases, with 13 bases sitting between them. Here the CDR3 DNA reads TGCAGTGCTGGGGCAGGTAGCCACGAGCAGTACTTC. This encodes CSAGAGSHEQYF.

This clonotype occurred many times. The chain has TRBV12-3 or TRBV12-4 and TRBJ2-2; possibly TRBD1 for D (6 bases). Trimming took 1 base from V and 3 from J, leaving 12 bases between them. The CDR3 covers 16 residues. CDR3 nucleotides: TGTGCCAGCAGTTTAGGGGCAGGGGCGGACACCGGGGAGCTGTTTTTT. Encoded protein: CASSLGAGADTGELFF.

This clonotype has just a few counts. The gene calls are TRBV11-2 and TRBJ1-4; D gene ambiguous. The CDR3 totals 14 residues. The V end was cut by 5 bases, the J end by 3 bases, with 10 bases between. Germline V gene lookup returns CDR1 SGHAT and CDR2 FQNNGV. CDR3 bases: TGTGCCAGCAGCCCGGACGGACCTAATGAAAAACTGTTTTTT. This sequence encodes CASSPDGPNEKLFF.

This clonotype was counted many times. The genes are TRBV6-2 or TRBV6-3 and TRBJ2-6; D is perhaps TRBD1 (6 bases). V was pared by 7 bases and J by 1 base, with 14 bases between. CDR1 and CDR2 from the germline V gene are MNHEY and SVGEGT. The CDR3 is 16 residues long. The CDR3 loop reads CASTTNRASGANVLTF. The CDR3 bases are TGTGCCAGCACCACGAACAGGGCGTCTGGGGCCAACGTCCTGACTTTC.

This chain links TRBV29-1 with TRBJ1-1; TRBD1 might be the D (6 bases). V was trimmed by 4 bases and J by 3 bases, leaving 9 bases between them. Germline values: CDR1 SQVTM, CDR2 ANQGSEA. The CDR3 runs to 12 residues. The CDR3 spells CSVGDTYTEAFF. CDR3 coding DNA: TGCAGCGTTGGGGACACCTACACTGAAGCTTTCTTT.